This TCR beta chain was found in a study of T cell responses to AZD1222 COVID-19 vaccine. Whole-study results and caveats: All repertoire sampling was performed exclusively after the peak T cell response. CD4 TCRs covered the whole spike, strongest at regions 160-218 and 743-854. Clonal diversity was possibly underestimated, and the donors were mostly white British, with more females. Seropositive at baseline were only 5 to 7 AZD1222 recipients.

Some clones are missing from TCRdb's copy, which holds only in-frame ones; the method was immunoSEQ multiplex PCR. The sample has some 130,000 clones; more than 90% are singletons. Points on this clone: What it binds is unknown.

The CDR3 sequence is 15 residues long. Germline V gene data show CDR1 as SGDLS and CDR2 as YYNGEE. The J segment lost 3 bases and the V segment lost 4 bases, leaving 9 bases of the junction unmatched. The source material was peripheral blood, sampled 28 days after the second AZD1222 dose. The rearrangement uses TRBV9 and TRBJ1-1; 7 nucleotides agree with TRBD1. The sequence came from an adult who received the AZD1222 COVID-19 vaccine. The CDR3, as DNA: TGTGCCAGCAGCACTACAGGGGACCCCGACACTGAAGCTTTCTTT. Residues: CASSTTGDPDTEAFF. Based on the CDR3 plus reference TRBV9 and TRBJ1-1, the full variable domain is DSGVTQTPKHLITATGQRVTLRCSPRSGDLSVYWYQQSLDQGLQFLIQYYNGEERAKGNILERFSAQQFPDLHSELNLSSLELGDSALYFCASSTTGDPDTEAFFGQGTRLTVV.